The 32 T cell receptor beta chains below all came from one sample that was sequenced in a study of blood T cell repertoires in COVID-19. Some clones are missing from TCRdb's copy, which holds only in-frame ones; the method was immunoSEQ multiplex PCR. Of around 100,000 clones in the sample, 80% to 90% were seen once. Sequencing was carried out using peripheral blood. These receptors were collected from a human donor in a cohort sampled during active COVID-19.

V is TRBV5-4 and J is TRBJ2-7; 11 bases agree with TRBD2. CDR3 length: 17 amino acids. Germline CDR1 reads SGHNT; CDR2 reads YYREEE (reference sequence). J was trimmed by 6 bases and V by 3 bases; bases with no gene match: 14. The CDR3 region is CASSSGVLAGGGGEQYF. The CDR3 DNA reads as TGTGCCAGCAGCTCTGGCGTGCTAGCGGGAGGAGGGGGCGAGCAGTACTTC.

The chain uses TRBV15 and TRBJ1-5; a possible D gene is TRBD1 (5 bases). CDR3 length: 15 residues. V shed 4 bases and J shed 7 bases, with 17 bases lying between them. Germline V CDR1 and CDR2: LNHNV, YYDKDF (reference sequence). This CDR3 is CATSTAGGREQPQHF. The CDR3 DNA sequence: TGTGCCACCAGCACCGCGGGAGGCAGGGAACAGCCCCAGCATTTT.

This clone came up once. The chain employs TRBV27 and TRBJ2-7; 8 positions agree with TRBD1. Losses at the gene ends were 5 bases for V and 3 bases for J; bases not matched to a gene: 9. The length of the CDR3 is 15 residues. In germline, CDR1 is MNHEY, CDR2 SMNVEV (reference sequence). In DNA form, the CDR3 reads TGTGCCAGCAGTGCCCCAGGACAGGGCTACTACGAGCAGTACTTC. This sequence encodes CASSAPGQGYYEQYF.

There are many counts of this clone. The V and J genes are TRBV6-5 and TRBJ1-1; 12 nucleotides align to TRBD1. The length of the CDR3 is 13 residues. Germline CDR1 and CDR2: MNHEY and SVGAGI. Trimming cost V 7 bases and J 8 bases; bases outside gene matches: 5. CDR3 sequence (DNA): TGTGCCAGCATTGGGACAGGGGGCTTAGAAGCTTTCTTT. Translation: CASIGTGGLEAFF.

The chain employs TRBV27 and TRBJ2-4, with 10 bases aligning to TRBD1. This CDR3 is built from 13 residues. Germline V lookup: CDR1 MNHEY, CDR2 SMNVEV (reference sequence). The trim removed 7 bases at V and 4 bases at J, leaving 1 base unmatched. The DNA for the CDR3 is TGTGCCAGCACGGGACAGGGGAAAAACATTCAGTACTTC. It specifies CASTGQGKNIQYF.

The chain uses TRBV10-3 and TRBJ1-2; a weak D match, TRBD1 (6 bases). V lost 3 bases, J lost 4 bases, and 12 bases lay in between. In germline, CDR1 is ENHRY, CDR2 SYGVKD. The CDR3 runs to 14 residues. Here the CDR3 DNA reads TGTGCCATCAGTGAAGCAGGGGTCGTCTATGGCTACACCTTC. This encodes CAISEAGVVYGYTF.

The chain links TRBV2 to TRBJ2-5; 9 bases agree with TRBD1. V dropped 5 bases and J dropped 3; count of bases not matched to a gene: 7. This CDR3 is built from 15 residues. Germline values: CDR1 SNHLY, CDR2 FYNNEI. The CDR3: CASSRTGAGEETQYF. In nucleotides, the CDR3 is TGTGCCAGCAGTCGGACAGGGGCGGGGGAAGAGACCCAGTACTTC.

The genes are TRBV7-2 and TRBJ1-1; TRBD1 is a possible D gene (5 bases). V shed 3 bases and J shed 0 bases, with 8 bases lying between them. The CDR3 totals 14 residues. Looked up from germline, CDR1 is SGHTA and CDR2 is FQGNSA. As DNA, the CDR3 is TGTGCCAGCAGCTTCACAGGCGTGAACACTGAAGCTTTCTTT. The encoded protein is CASSFTGVNTEAFF.

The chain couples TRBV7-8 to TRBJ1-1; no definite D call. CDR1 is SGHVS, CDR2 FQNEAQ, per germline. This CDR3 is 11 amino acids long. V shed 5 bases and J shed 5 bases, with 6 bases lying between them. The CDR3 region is CASSRRTEAFF. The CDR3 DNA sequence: TGTGCCAGCAGCCGGAGGACTGAAGCTTTCTTT.

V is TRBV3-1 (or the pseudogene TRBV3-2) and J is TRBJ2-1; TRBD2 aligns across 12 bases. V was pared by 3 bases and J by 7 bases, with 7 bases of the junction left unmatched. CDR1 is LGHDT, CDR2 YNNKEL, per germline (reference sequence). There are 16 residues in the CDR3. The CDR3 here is CASSHKTSGSGNEQFF. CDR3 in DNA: TGTGCCAGCAGCCATAAGACTAGCGGGAGCGGGAATGAGCAGTTCTTC.

The CDR3 nucleotides are TGTGCCAGCAGCTCATATCCGGGACTAGCGGGAGTTTTATCTTTCTTC. This gives the protein CASSSYPGLAGVLSFF. The chain couples TRBV7-2 to TRBJ2-1; 14 bases are a match to TRBD2. V was clipped by 4 bases and J by 16 bases; unmatched bases: 15. The CDR3 runs to 16 residues. Germline assignment: CDR1 SGHTA and CDR2 FQGNSA.

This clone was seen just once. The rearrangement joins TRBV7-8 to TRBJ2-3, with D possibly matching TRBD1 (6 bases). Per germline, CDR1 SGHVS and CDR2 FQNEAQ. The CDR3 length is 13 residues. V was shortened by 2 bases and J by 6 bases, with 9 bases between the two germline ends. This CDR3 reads CASSLRDTDTQYF. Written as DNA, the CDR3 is TGTGCCAGCAGCTTAAGGGACACCGATACGCAGTATTTT.

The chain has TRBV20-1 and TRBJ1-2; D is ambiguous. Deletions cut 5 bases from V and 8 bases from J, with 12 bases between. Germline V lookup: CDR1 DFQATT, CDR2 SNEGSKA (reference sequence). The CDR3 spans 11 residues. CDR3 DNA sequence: TGCAGTGCTCCTAACGTCCCGGGCTACACCTTC. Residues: CSAPNVPGYTF.

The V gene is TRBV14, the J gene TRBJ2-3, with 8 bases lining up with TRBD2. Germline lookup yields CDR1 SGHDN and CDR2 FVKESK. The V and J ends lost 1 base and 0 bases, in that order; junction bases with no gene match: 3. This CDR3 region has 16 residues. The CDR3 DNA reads TGTGCCAGCAGCCAAGTAGCGGGAACAAGCACAGATACGCAGTATTTT. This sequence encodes CASSQVAGTSTDTQYF.

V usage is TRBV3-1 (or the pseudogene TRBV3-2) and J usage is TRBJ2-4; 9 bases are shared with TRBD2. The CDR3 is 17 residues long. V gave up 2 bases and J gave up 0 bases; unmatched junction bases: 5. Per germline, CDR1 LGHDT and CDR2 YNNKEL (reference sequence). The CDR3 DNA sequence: TGTGCCAGCAGCCAAAAAGCGGGGGGACTAGCCAAAAACATTCAGTACTTC. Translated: CASSQKAGGLAKNIQYF.

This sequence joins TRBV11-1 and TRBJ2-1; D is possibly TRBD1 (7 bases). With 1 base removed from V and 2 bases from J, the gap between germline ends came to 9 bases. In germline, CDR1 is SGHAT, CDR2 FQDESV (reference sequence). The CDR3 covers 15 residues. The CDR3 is CASSLGRGPYNEQFF. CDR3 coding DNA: TGTGCCAGCAGCTTAGGGAGGGGGCCCTACAATGAGCAGTTCTTC.

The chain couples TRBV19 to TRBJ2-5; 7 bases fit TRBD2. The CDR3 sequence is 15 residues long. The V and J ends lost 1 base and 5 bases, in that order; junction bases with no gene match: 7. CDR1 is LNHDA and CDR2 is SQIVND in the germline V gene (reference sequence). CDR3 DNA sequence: TGTGCCAGTAGTATAGCTCGCGGGAGTGGGGAGACCCAGTACTTC. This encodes CASSIARGSGETQYF.

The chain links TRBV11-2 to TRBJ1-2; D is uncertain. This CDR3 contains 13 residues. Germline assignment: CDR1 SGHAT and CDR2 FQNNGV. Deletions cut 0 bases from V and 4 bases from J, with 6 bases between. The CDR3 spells CASSLDPGYGYTF. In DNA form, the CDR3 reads TGTGCCAGCAGCTTAGATCCAGGCTATGGCTACACCTTC.

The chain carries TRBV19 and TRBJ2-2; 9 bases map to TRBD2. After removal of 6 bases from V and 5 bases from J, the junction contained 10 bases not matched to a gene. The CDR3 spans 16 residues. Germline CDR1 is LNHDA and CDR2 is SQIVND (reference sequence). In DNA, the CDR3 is TGTGCCAGTAGCACGTGGCGGGAGGGGTTGACCGGGGAGCTGTTTTTT. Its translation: CASSTWREGLTGELFF.

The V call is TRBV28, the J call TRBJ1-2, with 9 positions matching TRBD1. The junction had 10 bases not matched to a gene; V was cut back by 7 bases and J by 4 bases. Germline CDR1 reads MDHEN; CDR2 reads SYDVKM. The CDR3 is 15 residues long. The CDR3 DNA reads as TGTGCCAGCAACCAGCCGGGACAGGGAGTCTATGGCTACACCTTC. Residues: CASNQPGQGVYGYTF.

The CDR3 coding sequence is TGTGCCAGTAGTCTGGGGACAGTAGACAATGAGCAGTTCTTC. As protein: CASSLGTVDNEQFF. The rearrangement joins TRBV19 to TRBJ2-1, with 7 nucleotides matching TRBD1. Germline CDR1 LNHDA, CDR2 SQIVND (reference sequence). Unmatched junction bases numbered 6, after V lost 5 bases and J lost 5 bases. The CDR3 consists of 14 residues.

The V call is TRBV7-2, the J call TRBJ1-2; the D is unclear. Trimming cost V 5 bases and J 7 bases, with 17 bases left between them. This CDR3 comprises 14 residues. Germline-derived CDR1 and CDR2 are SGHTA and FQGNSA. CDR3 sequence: CASSLPIPLGGYTF. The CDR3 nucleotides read TGTGCCAGCAGCCTACCTATACCACTAGGTGGCTACACCTTC.

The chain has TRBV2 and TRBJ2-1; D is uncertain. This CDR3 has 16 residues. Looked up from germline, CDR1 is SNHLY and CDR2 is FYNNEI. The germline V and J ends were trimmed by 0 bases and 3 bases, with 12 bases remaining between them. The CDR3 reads CASSEAQLRSYNEQFF. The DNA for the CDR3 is TGTGCCAGCAGTGAAGCGCAGTTAAGGAGCTACAATGAGCAGTTCTTC.

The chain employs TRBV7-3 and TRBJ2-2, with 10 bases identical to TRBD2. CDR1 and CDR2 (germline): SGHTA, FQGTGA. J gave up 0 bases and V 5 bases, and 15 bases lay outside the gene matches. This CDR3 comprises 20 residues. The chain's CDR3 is CASSPLGGSGRPANTGELFF. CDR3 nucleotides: TGTGCCAGCAGCCCCCTTGGAGGTAGCGGGAGGCCCGCGAACACCGGGGAGCTGTTTTTT.

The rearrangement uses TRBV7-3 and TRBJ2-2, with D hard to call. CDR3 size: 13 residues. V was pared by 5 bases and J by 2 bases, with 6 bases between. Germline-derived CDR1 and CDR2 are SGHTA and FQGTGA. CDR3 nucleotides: TGTGCCAGCAGCGCGTTAAACACCGGGGAGCTGTTTTTT. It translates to CASSALNTGELFF.

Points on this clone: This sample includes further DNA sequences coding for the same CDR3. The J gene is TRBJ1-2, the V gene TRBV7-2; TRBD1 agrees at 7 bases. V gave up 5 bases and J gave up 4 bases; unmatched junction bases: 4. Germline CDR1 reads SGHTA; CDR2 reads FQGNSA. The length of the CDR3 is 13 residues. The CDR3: CASSLGQSYGYTF. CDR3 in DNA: TGTGCCAGCAGCCTGGGACAGTCCTATGGCTACACCTTC. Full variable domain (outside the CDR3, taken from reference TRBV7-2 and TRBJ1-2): GAGVSQSPSNKVTEKGKDVELRCDPISGHTALYWYRQSLGQGLEFLIYFQGNSAPDKSGLPSDRFSAERTGGSVSTLTIQRTQQEDSAVYLCASSLGQSYGYTFGSGTRLTVV.

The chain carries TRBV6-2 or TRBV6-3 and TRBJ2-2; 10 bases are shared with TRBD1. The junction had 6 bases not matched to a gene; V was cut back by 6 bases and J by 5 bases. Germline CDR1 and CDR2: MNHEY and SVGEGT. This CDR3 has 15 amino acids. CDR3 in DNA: TGTGCCAGCAGCCCTGACAGGGGGCATACCGGGGAGCTGTTTTTT. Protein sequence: CASSPDRGHTGELFF.

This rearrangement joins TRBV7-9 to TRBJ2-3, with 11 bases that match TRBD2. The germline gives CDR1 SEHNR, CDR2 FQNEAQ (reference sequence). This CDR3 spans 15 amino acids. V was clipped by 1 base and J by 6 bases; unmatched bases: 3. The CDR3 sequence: CASSLVSGGADTQYF. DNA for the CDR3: TGTGCCAGCAGCTTAGTTAGCGGGGGGGCCGATACGCAGTATTTT.

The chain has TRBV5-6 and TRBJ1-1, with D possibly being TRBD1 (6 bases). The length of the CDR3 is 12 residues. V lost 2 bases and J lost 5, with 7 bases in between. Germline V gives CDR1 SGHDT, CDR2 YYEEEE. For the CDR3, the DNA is TGTGCCAGCAGCTTAGGACAGACTGAAGCTTTCTTT. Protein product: CASSLGQTEAFF.

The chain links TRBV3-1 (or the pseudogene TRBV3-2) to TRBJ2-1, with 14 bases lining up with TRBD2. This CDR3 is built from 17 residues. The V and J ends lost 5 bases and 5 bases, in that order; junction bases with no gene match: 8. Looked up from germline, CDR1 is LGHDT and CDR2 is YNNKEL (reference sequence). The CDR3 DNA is TGTGCCAGCAGCGTTTTGACTAGCGGGAGGGCCGACAATGAGCAGTTCTTC. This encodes CASSVLTSGRADNEQFF.

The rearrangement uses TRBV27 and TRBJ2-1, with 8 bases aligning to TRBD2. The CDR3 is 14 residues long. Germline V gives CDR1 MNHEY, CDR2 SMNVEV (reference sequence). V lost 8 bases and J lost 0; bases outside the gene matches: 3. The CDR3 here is CASESGSSYNEQFF. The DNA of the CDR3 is TGTGCCAGCGAGAGCGGGAGCTCCTACAATGAGCAGTTCTTC.

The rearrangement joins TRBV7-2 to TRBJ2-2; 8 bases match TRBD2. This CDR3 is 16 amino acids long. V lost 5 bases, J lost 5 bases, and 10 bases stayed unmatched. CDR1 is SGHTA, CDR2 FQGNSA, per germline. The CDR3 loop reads CASSPWSGRGTGELFF. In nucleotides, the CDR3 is TGTGCCAGCAGCCCATGGAGCGGGAGAGGGACCGGGGAGCTGTTTTTT.